The 27 T cell receptor beta chains below were found in one sample sequenced in a study of identical twins. In TCRdb, the 5' RACE reads were re-called with MiXCR into one record per CDR3 protein. The sample holds approximately 630,000 distinct CDR3 sequences, about 7.6% seen once. Separately, the same data were catalogued under a study of yellow fever vaccine responses in identical twins.

Sequenced sample: PBMCs. Receptors were obtained from a woman in her late teens or twenties in good health.

This clonotype was seen only a few times. J is TRBJ2-7 and V is TRBV4-1, with 9 bases matching TRBD1. V was pared by 8 bases and J by 7 bases, with 12 bases of the junction left unmatched. Germline loops: CDR1 MGHRA, CDR2 YSYEKL. The CDR3 is 14 amino acids. CDR3 sequence: CASQPDRGSGEQYV. The CDR3 bases are TGCGCCAGCCAACCGGACAGGGGATCGGGTGAGCAGTACGTC.

This clonotype was seen a few times. The chain is built from TRBV6-1 and TRBJ2-7, with 8 bases that match TRBD1. The CDR3 contains 14 residues. The V gene end was trimmed by 0 bases and the J gene end by 4 bases; junction bases not matched to a gene: 2. Germline CDR1 reads MNHNS; CDR2 reads SASEGT. The CDR3 sequence is CASSEAQGVYEQYF. In DNA form, the CDR3 reads TGTGCCAGCAGTGAAGCACAGGGGGTGTACGAGCAGTACTTC.

This clonotype showed up just a few times. The chain uses TRBV18 and TRBJ2-3, with TRBD2 matching over 7 bases. The germline V gene has CDR1 KGHSH and CDR2 LQKENI. The V and J ends lost 8 bases and 5 bases, in that order; junction bases with no gene match: 13. The CDR3 is made up of 15 amino acids. Here the CDR3 reads CASTQNGLDGDTQYF. In DNA form, the CDR3 reads TGTGCCAGCACACAAAACGGACTAGATGGAGATACGCAGTATTTT.

Many counts were recorded for this clonotype. The rearrangement uses TRBV12-3 or TRBV12-4 and TRBJ2-1; 13 bases are shared with TRBD2. The V gene end was trimmed by 6 bases and the J gene end by 4 bases; junction bases not matched to a gene: 6. The CDR3 covers 16 residues. CDR3 in amino acids: CASSLRTSGRYNEQFF. In nucleotides, the CDR3 is TGTGCCAGCAGCCTGAGGACTAGCGGGAGATACAATGAGCAGTTCTTC.

This clonotype was observed a handful of times. This rearrangement joins TRBV29-1 to TRBJ2-3, with 8 nucleotides matching TRBD1. The CDR3 is made up of 15 amino acids. CDR1 is SQVTM and CDR2 is ANQGSEA in the germline V gene. Trimming cost V 4 bases and J 2 bases; bases outside gene matches: 8. CDR3 sequence reads: CSVVTGALYTDTQYF. The CDR3 region has the DNA TGCAGCGTTGTGACAGGGGCACTCTACACAGATACGCAGTATTTT.

J is TRBJ2-1 and V is TRBV5-1; TRBD1 agrees at 7 bases. Germline loops: CDR1 SGHRS, CDR2 YFSETQ. The CDR3 loop spans 13 amino acids. Trimming took 6 bases from V and 6 from J; bases not matched to a gene: 6. The CDR3 DNA reads as TGCGCCAGCAAAGGGGACAGACGCAATGAGCAGTTCTTC. This codes for CASKGDRRNEQFF.

This clonotype was seen ten or more times. The chain's CDR3 is CASSKQGWEDGYTF. The CDR3 DNA reads as TGTGCCAGCAGTAAACAGGGTTGGGAGGATGGCTACACCTTC. This rearrangement joins TRBV12-3 or TRBV12-4 to TRBJ1-2; maybe TRBD1 (6 bases). V was clipped by 5 bases and J by 6 bases, with 16 bases between them. The CDR3 is 14 residues long.

V usage is TRBV7-2 and J usage is TRBJ1-6; no clear D. The CDR3 consists of 15 residues. V was trimmed by 5 bases and J by 8 bases, leaving 16 bases between them. Looked up from germline, CDR1 is SGHTA and CDR2 is FQGNSA. The CDR3 sequence: CASSRTLPGDSPLHF. The CDR3 bases are TGTGCCAGCAGCCGGACTCTACCAGGAGATTCACCCCTCCACTTT.

This clonotype was detected many times. This chain uses TRBV6-1 with TRBJ2-5; no clear D. Germline CDR1 reads MNHNS; CDR2 reads SASEGT. The CDR3 extends over 13 amino acids. Trimming left V 6 bases short and J 2 bases short, with 10 bases between. This chain's CDR3 is CASRAGTQETQYF. CDR3 DNA: TGTGCCAGCAGAGCAGGAACACAAGAGACCCAGTACTTC.

The chain is built from TRBV15 and TRBJ2-5; D is perhaps TRBD1 or TRBD2 (5 bases each). Germline CDR1 reads LNHNV; CDR2 reads YYDKDF (reference sequence). The CDR3 runs to 15 residues. The V end lost 0 bases, the J end lost 5 bases, and 13 bases lay between the germline ends. CDR3 DNA sequence: TGTGCCACCAGCAGAGATAAGGGCTGGGGGGAGACCCAGTACTTC. This translates into CATSRDKGWGETQYF. Variable domain in full (rest from reference TRBV15 and TRBJ2-5): DAMVIQNPRYQVTQFGKPVTLSCSQTLNHNVMYWYQQKSSQAPKLLFHYYDKDFNNEADTPDNFQSRRPNTSFCFLDIRSPGLGDTAMYLCATSRDKGWGETQYFGPGTRLLVL.

This clonotype was seen repeatedly, ten times or more. This sequence joins TRBV28 and TRBJ2-3, with a weak D call TRBD2 (6 bases). The germline CDR1 and CDR2 sequences are MDHEN and SYDVKM. V gave up 4 bases and J gave up 3 bases, with 8 bases separating them. This CDR3 has 13 residues. DNA of the CDR3: TGTGCCAGCAGTTGGCGGGGAACAGATACGCAGTATTTT. Protein: CASSWRGTDTQYF.

This chain connects TRBV5-1 to TRBJ1-1; 7 nucleotides align to TRBD1. The CDR3 is 16 amino acids. CDR1 and CDR2 (germline): SGHRS, YFSETQ. V shed 0 bases and J 7 bases; nucleotides not matched to a gene: 12. CDR3 DNA: TGCGCCAGCAGCTTGGACTCGACCGGGACAGATATTGAAGCTTTCTTT. Amino acid sequence: CASSLDSTGTDIEAFF.

V is TRBV6-5 and J is TRBJ2-3, with 7 bases lining up with TRBD1. There are 14 residues in the CDR3. V gave up 2 bases and J gave up 6 bases; unmatched junction bases: 5. CDR1 MNHEY and CDR2 SVGAGI come from the germline V gene. For the CDR3, the DNA is TGTGCCAGCAGTTACGACAGGGTATCGGATACGCAGTATTTT. It encodes CASSYDRVSDTQYF.

This sequence joins TRBV4-2 and TRBJ2-7; 8 nucleotides match TRBD2. With 2 bases clipped from V and 2 bases from J, the junction kept 5 bases outside the gene matches. Per germline, CDR1 LGHNA and CDR2 YNFKEQ. CDR3 length equals 15 residues. The CDR3 bases are TGTGCCAGCAGCCAACAAGCGGGAGAGGCCTACGAGCAGTACTTC. Protein product: CASSQQAGEAYEQYF.

This clonotype has a count of ten or more. This chain links TRBV29-1 with TRBJ2-1; 8 nucleotides align to TRBD2. J gave up 4 bases and V 4 bases, and 3 bases lay outside the gene matches. The germline V gene has CDR1 SQVTM and CDR2 ANQGSEA. The CDR3 is 13 residues long. The CDR3 coding sequence is TGCAGCGTTGTTGCGGGAGGATACAATGAGCAGTTCTTC. Translation gives CSVVAGGYNEQFF.

This clonotype has a count of ten or more. This sequence joins TRBV5-1 and TRBJ2-1; 11 bases agree with TRBD1. The CDR3 covers 14 residues. Per germline, CDR1 SGHRS and CDR2 YFSETQ. V lost 4 bases and J lost 7; bases outside the gene matches: 4. The CDR3 nucleotides read TGCGCCAGCAGCAGTGGACAGGGGGCAAATGAGCAGTTCTTC. It codes for CASSSGQGANEQFF.

This clonotype was detected a few times. The chain employs TRBV10-3 and TRBJ2-1; 7 nucleotides match TRBD2. Looked up from germline, CDR1 is ENHRY and CDR2 is SYGVKD. The CDR3 covers 15 residues. The V segment lost 6 bases and the J segment 6 bases; nucleotides outside the gene matches: 11. The CDR3 nucleotides are TGTGCCATCAGAGGGACGGCGGGAGAGTTCAATGAGCAGTTCTTC. Translated, it gives CAIRGTAGEFNEQFF.

In this sample, this clonotype turned up many times. The chain links TRBV7-6 to TRBJ2-3, with TRBD2 matching 13 bases. The CDR3 loop spans 17 amino acids. V trimming: 6 bases; J trimming: 3 bases; junction bases outside the gene matches: 9. CDR1 and CDR2 from the germline V gene are SGHVS and FNYEAQ. The CDR3 reads CASRLTLLAGGTDTQYF. CDR3 nucleotides: TGTGCCAGCAGACTTACCCTACTAGCGGGGGGGACAGATACGCAGTATTTT.

This clonotype appeared many times. The V gene is TRBV28, the J gene TRBJ1-1; 7 bases are a match to TRBD1. In germline, CDR1 is MDHEN, CDR2 SYDVKM. V trimming: 5 bases; J trimming: 1 base; junction bases outside the gene matches: 7. The CDR3 totals 15 residues. CDR3 sequence (DNA): TGTGCCAGCAGTGTTCGACAGGGTAAGAACACTGAAGCTTTCTTT. Protein: CASSVRQGKNTEAFF.

This clonotype occurred many times. The V gene is TRBV12-3 or TRBV12-4, the J gene TRBJ1-1, with 9 bases fitting TRBD1. The CDR3 totals 14 residues. V shed 5 bases and J 2 bases; nucleotides not matched to a gene: 3. CDR3 residues: CASSPTGGNTEAFF. The CDR3 DNA reads as TGTGCCAGCAGTCCTACAGGGGGCAACACTGAAGCTTTCTTT.

The J gene is TRBJ2-3, the V gene TRBV5-1, with TRBD2 identical over 7 bases. The CDR3 runs 18 residues. Trimming took 0 bases from V and 0 from J; bases not matched to a gene: 10. Germline CDR1 is SGHRS and CDR2 is YFSETQ. As DNA, the CDR3 is TGCGCCAGCAGCTTGGGACTAGCACCTAAGTCAAGCACAGATACGCAGTATTTT. Its protein product is CASSLGLAPKSSTDTQYF.

The genes are TRBV29-1 and TRBJ2-1; perhaps D is TRBD1 or TRBD2 (6 bases each). This CDR3 comprises 16 residues. CDR1 is SQVTM and CDR2 is ANQGSEA in the germline V gene. Deletions cut 4 bases from V and 0 bases from J, with 16 bases between. The DNA for the CDR3 is TGCAGCGTTGTGGGGGGCGGGGCCAGCTCCTACAATGAGCAGTTCTTC. Its translation is CSVVGGGASSYNEQFF.

This clonotype showed up just a few times. The chain links TRBV13 to TRBJ2-5, with D maybe TRBD2 (6 bases). This CDR3 is 12 amino acids long. Germline CDR1 reads PRHDT; CDR2 reads FYEKMQ (reference sequence). The V and J ends lost 8 bases and 7 bases respectively, with 14 bases between them. Here the CDR3 DNA reads TGTGCCAGCCAAGTCGGGCGGGGGACCCAGTACTTC. Its translation: CASQVGRGTQYF. Filled out from reference TRBV13 and TRBJ2-5, the complete variable domain reads AAGVIQSPRHLIKEKRETATLKCYPIPRHDTVYWYQQGPGQDPQFLISFYEKMQSDKGSIPDRFSAQQFSDYHSELNMSSLELGDSALYFCASQVGRGTQYFGPGTRLLVL.

This clonotype was recorded at least ten times. This sequence joins TRBV29-1 and TRBJ2-1; 9 nucleotides agree with TRBD2. V was clipped by 4 bases and J by 2 bases; unmatched bases: 3. Germline assignment: CDR1 SQVTM and CDR2 ANQGSEA. This CDR3 has 14 residues. CDR3 coding DNA: TGCAGCGTTGGAGGCGGGAGGGCCTACAATGAGCAGTTCTTC. Residues: CSVGGGRAYNEQFF.

In its sample, this clonotype was seen many times. CDR3 DNA sequence: TGCAGTACAAGTGAGGGGGGGACCCAAGATACGCAGTATTTT. Protein: CSTSEGGTQDTQYF. The chain has TRBV20-1 and TRBJ2-3, with D possibly matching TRBD2 (7 bases). Germline lookup yields CDR1 DFQATT and CDR2 SNEGSKA (reference sequence). This CDR3 region has 14 residues. The germline V and J ends were trimmed by 8 bases and 5 bases, with 20 bases remaining between them.

This clonotype came up a few times. The V gene is TRBV7-9, the J gene TRBJ2-7; the match to TRBD2 covers 10 bases. V was pared by 2 bases and J by 6 bases, with 7 bases of the junction left unmatched. The CDR3 loop spans 15 amino acids. Looked up from germline, CDR1 is SEHNR and CDR2 is FQNEAQ (reference sequence). The CDR3 DNA sequence: TGTGCCAGCAGCTTAACTAGCGGGATTAAGATCGAGCAGTACTTC. Translated, it gives CASSLTSGIKIEQYF.

The chain recombines TRBV28 with TRBJ2-1; the D gene could be TRBD1 or TRBD2 (6 bases each). Germline V gives CDR1 MDHEN, CDR2 SYDVKM. The CDR3 runs to 15 residues. Trimming took 2 bases from V and 3 from J, leaving 11 bases between them. The CDR3 sequence: CASSLGGLGYNEQFF. DNA for the CDR3: TGTGCCAGCAGTTTAGGGGGGCTCGGCTACAATGAGCAGTTCTTC.